These T cell receptor beta chains were read from a single sample in a study of response to subunit inactivated influenza vaccine. MiXCR, applied by TCRdb to the RT-PCR reads, yields one record per CDR3 protein. The sample carries around 480,000 distinct CDR3 sequences, approximately 15% recorded once. The input for sequencing was CD4+ T cells sorted from PBMCs, taken roughly 24 months after vaccination. Source of these receptors: a man between 50 and 69 years old who received an inactivated influenza vaccine. Each CDR3 is given with its conserved first and last residue. The D gene is left open where the match is weak. The listing skips clone size in some rows; elsewhere it reads once, few, many or a size class.

few,TRBV4-3,TRBJ2-7,NA,TGCGCCAGCAGCCAAGTGAAGGGGGGCGAGCAGTACTTC,CASSQVKGGEQYF
many,TRBV7-2,TRBJ2-7,TRBD2,TGTGCCAGCAGCTTAGAAGGACTAGTATCTGAGCAGTACTTC,CASSLEGLVSEQYF
NA,TRBV29-1,TRBJ1-5,NA,TGCAGCGCCGTTAATAAGGACAGTTCCAATCAGCCCCAGCATTTT,CSAVNKDSSNQPQHF
NA,TRBV20-1,TRBJ2-1,TRBD1,TGCAGTGCTAGTTGGGGACAGGGAGGCTACAATGAGCAGTTCTTC,CSASWGQGGYNEQFF
many,TRBV7-9,TRBJ1-3,NA,TGTGCCAGCAGCTTAGATCGAAACTATCCCTCTGGAAACACCATATATTTT,CASSLDRNYPSGNTIYF
few,TRBV7-2,TRBJ2-7,TRBD1,TGTGCCAGCAGCTTAGCGTCGGACAGGTCCTACGAGCAGTACTTC,CASSLASDRSYEQYF
NA,TRBV11-3,TRBJ2-7,NA,TGTGCCAGCAGACAGCTTGAGAGAGTATGGTTCGAGCAGTACTTC,CASRQLERVWFEQYF
many,TRBV5-1,TRBJ2-1,NA,TGCGCCAGCAGCTTGCTTGGGGTTAATGAGCAGTTCTTC,CASSLLGVNEQFF
NA,TRBV12-3/TRBV12-4,TRBJ1-5,NA,TGTGCCAGCAGATCAAGAGAGTATCAGCCCCAGCATTTT,CASRSREYQPQHF
NA,TRBV12-3/TRBV12-4,TRBJ2-3,TRBD1,TGTGCCAGCAGGGGACAGGGGGAGAGGATAGATACGCAGTATTTT,CASRGQGERIDTQYF